One sample yielded the 24 T cell receptor beta chains listed below, sequenced in a study of early T cells in non-severe SARS-CoV-2 infection. A single record per CDR3 protein comes from TCRdb applying MiXCR to the 5' RACE reads. Of 50,000 to 80,000 distinct CDR3 sequences detected, roughly 9% appear once; the ten largest clones hold 13%. The starting material was whole blood, obtained at baseline. These receptors all come from an adult who was a healthcare worker with PCR-confirmed SARS-CoV-2 infection or an uninfected control (not recorded which).

The chain links TRBV20-1 to TRBJ1-5; a weak D match, TRBD1 (5 bases). Germline CDR1 and CDR2: DFQATT and SNEGSKA (reference sequence). CDR3 length: 17 amino acids. The V end was cut by 6 bases, the J end by 0 bases, with 21 bases between. This CDR3 is CSAIRQKDFNSNQPQHF. The CDR3 nucleotides are TGCAGTGCCATTCGACAGAAGGACTTCAATAGCAATCAGCCCCAGCATTTT.

The chain combines TRBV3-1 with TRBJ2-3; possibly TRBD2 for D (5 bases). Between the trimmed V and J ends, which lost 3 bases and 2 bases, there was a span of 9 bases. CDR1 and CDR2 (germline): LGHDT, YNNKEL (reference sequence). This CDR3 has 14 residues. The CDR3 sequence is CASSQTGSTDTQYF. The CDR3 nucleotides read TGTGCCAGCAGCCAGACGGGGTCCACAGATACGCAGTATTTT.

In this sample, this clonotype turned up a few times. The genes are TRBV5-1 and TRBJ1-1; no clear D. Germline V gene data show CDR1 as SGHRS and CDR2 as YFSETQ. The ends were cut back, 1 base at V and 1 base at J, with 5 bases in the middle. This CDR3 is 13 amino acids long. The CDR3 here is CASSLPENTEAFF. CDR3 in DNA: TGCGCCAGCAGCTTGCCGGAGAACACTGAAGCTTTCTTT.

This clonotype was found a few times. The rearrangement links TRBV12-3 or TRBV12-4 to TRBJ1-4; weak D call: TRBD1 (5 bases). The CDR3 is 15 residues long. Trimming took 1 base from V and 4 from J, leaving 10 bases between them. The CDR3 nucleotides are TGTGCCAGCAGTTTAGGATCGGGGGTTAATGAAAAACTGTTTTTT. Translated, it gives CASSLGSGVNEKLFF.

This clonotype was found many times. The chain uses TRBV12-3 or TRBV12-4 and TRBJ1-5; 7 nucleotides line up with TRBD1. The CDR3 runs 16 residues. V lost 3 bases to trimming and J lost 6 bases; unmatched junction nucleotides: 11. CDR3 DNA: TGTGCCAGCAGTTTCGAGACAGGGAGGGAAGGTCAGCCCCAGCATTTT. It codes for CASSFETGREGQPQHF.

This clonotype came up a few times. The gene calls are TRBV19 and TRBJ2-3; D possibly corresponds to TRBD2 (6 bases). CDR1 is LNHDA, CDR2 SQIVND, per germline (reference sequence). The V end was cut by 4 bases, the J end by 0 bases, with 11 bases between. This CDR3 spans 15 amino acids. The CDR3 DNA reads as TGTGCCAGTAGTACACGGGAGTCAAGCACAGATACGCAGTATTTT. Translating gives CASSTRESSTDTQYF.

This clonotype occurred a few times. V and J are TRBV7-2 and TRBJ2-5; TRBD1 matches at 9 bases. Germline CDR1 reads SGHTA; CDR2 reads FQGNSA. There are 14 residues in the CDR3. V dropped 3 bases and J dropped 3; count of bases not matched to a gene: 2. The CDR3 DNA reads TGTGCCAGCAGCTTGGGACAGGGAAAAGAGACCCAGTACTTC. Protein product: CASSLGQGKETQYF. Full variable domain (outside the CDR3, taken from reference TRBV7-2 and TRBJ2-5): GAGVSQSPSNKVTEKGKDVELRCDPISGHTALYWYRQSLGQGLEFLIYFQGNSAPDKSGLPSDRFSAERTGGSVSTLTIQRTQQEDSAVYLCASSLGQGKETQYFGPGTRLLVL.

V and J are TRBV12-3 or TRBV12-4 and TRBJ2-1; no definite D call. Deletions cut 4 bases from V and 8 bases from J, with 6 bases between. The CDR3 sequence is 11 residues long. The CDR3 DNA sequence: TGTGCCAGCAGTTCTTACGATGAGCAGTTCTTC. Translating it yields CASSSYDEQFF.

In this sample, this clonotype turned up a few times. The CDR3 bases are TGTGCCAGCACAAGGGATTCCTACGAGCAGTACTTC. This gives the protein CASTRDSYEQYF. The chain is built from TRBV6-6 and TRBJ2-7; D call uncertain. With 7 bases removed from V and 1 base from J, the gap between germline ends came to 8 bases. The CDR3 totals 12 residues. Germline-derived CDR1 and CDR2 are MNHNY and SVGAGI (reference sequence).

This clonotype was seen more than once but under ten times. The genes are TRBV7-2 and TRBJ1-2; 9 nucleotides match TRBD1. The V and J ends lost 4 bases and 8 bases, in that order; junction bases with no gene match: 14. CDR3 length: 16 amino acids. From germline, CDR1 is SGHTA and CDR2 FQGNSA. CDR3 DNA: TGTGCCAGCAGCTCTAGGGGACAGGGAGGAGTGGAGGGCTACACCTTC. Translated, it gives CASSSRGQGGVEGYTF.

The chain joins TRBV2 to TRBJ1-5; the D is unclear. CDR1 and CDR2 (germline): SNHLY, FYNNEI. The CDR3 contains 15 residues. Trimming removed 2 bases at V and 0 bases at J, with 8 bases between. CDR3 region: CASSENTYSNQPQHF. DNA for the CDR3: TGTGCCAGCAGTGAAAATACATATAGCAATCAGCCCCAGCATTTT. The entire variable domain, with the rest obtained from reference TRBV2 and TRBJ1-5, is as follows: EPEVTQTPSHQVTQMGQEVILRCVPISNHLYFYWYRQILGQKVEFLVSFYNNEISEKSEIFDDQFSVERPDGSNFTLKIRSTKLEDSAMYFCASSENTYSNQPQHFGDGTRLSIL.

On this clonotype itself: A much larger clone differs from this one at a single base, so this may be a read error. V is TRBV11-2 and J is TRBJ2-1, with 7 bases identical to TRBD1. Germline V gives CDR1 SGHAT, CDR2 FQNNGV. This CDR3 is 13 amino acids long. The CDR3 coding sequence is TGTACCAGCAGCTCCGACAGGGACAATGAGCAGTTCTTC. This gives the protein CTSSSDRDNEQFF. The full variable domain, completed using reference TRBV11-2 and TRBJ2-1, is EAGVAQSPRYKIIEKRQSVAFWCNPISGHATLYWYQQILGQGPKLLIQFQNNGVVDDSQLPKDRFSAERLKGVDSTLKIQPAKLEDSAVYLCTSSSDRDNEQFFGPGTRLTVL.

J is TRBJ2-5 and V is TRBV14; TRBD1 matches at 9 bases. J was trimmed by 4 bases and V by 1 base; bases with no gene match: 4. Germline V lookup: CDR1 SGHDN, CDR2 FVKESK. This CDR3 has 15 amino acids. CDR3 sequence (DNA): TGTGCCAGCAGCCAAGTACAGGGGGCTAGAGAGACCCAGTACTTC. Encoded protein: CASSQVQGARETQYF.

This clonotype was recorded at least ten times. The chain couples TRBV20-1 to TRBJ2-2, with 8 bases matching TRBD1. Trimming cost V 5 bases and J 6 bases; bases outside gene matches: 14. The V gene's germline CDR1 is DFQATT and CDR2 SNEGSKA (reference sequence). The CDR3 covers 16 residues. Here the CDR3 reads CSAAPDRGIFSGELFF. The CDR3 DNA is TGCAGTGCTGCCCCCGACAGGGGAATATTCTCCGGGGAGCTGTTTTTT.

By share, this clonotype ranks as medium-sized. The V call is TRBV12-3 or TRBV12-4, the J call TRBJ2-7; D unresolved. CDR3 length: 11 amino acids. Trimming cost V 1 base and J 6 bases, with 4 bases left between them. CDR3 DNA: TGTGCCAGCAGTTTAGGGGCCGAGCAGTACTTC. It encodes CASSLGAEQYF.

The chain couples TRBV7-6 to TRBJ1-2; D ambiguous. CDR3 length: 16 amino acids. Germline lookup yields CDR1 SGHVS and CDR2 FNYEAQ. V lost 5 bases and J 0 bases, leaving 16 bases between the germline ends. The CDR3 region is CASSPLPKKANYGYTF. CDR3 DNA sequence: TGTGCCAGCAGCCCGCTGCCCAAGAAAGCTAACTATGGCTACACCTTC. Filled out from reference TRBV7-6 and TRBJ1-2, the complete variable domain reads GAGVSQSPRYKVTKRGQDVALRCDPISGHVSLYWYRQALGQGPEFLTYFNYEAQQDKSGLPNDRFSAERPEGSISTLTIQRTEQRDSAMYRCASSPLPKKANYGYTFGSGTRLTVV.

This clonotype occurred many times. This rearrangement joins TRBV15 to TRBJ2-7; 7 bases are a match to TRBD2. Germline V gives CDR1 LNHNV, CDR2 YYDKDF (reference sequence). J was trimmed by 3 bases and V by 3 bases; bases with no gene match: 5. CDR3 length: 14 residues. CDR3 in DNA: TGTGCCACCAGCAGTCTAGCGGCTAACTACGAGCAGTACTTC. Translated: CATSSLAANYEQYF.

This clonotype was detected many times. J is TRBJ2-3 and V is TRBV7-2; TRBD1 is a possible D gene (6 bases). The ends were cut back, 5 bases at V and 0 bases at J, with 24 bases in the middle. In germline, CDR1 is SGHTA, CDR2 FQGNSA. This CDR3 region has 19 residues. The CDR3: CASSSRQPQFGGSTDTQYF. As DNA, the CDR3 is TGTGCCAGCAGCAGCAGACAGCCGCAATTTGGGGGCAGCACAGATACGCAGTATTTT.

The V and J genes are TRBV5-6 and TRBJ2-7; D is possibly TRBD2 (6 bases). This CDR3 spans 15 amino acids. Per the germline V gene, CDR1 is SGHDT and CDR2 is YYEEEE. Trimming removed 4 bases at V and 4 bases at J, with 18 bases between. The CDR3: CASSHPAGGLYEQYF. CDR3 DNA sequence: TGTGCCAGCAGCCACCCAGCCGGGGGATTGTACGAGCAGTACTTC.

A note on this clonotype: It may be a read error: a sequence one base away is much more abundant. This rearrangement joins TRBV7-8 to TRBJ2-3; D ambiguous. Trimming removed 1 base at V and 2 bases at J, with 10 bases between. Germline-derived CDR1 and CDR2 are SGHVS and FQNEAQ. There are 15 residues in the CDR3. In nucleotides, the CDR3 is TGTGCCAGCAGCTTAGATAAGCGTTTCACAGATACGCAGTATTTT. Amino acid sequence: CASSLDKRFTDTQYF.

The V gene is TRBV11-2, the J gene TRBJ2-7; D is unclear. The V and J ends lost 2 bases and 2 bases respectively, with 19 bases between them. This CDR3 comprises 17 residues. Germline assignment: CDR1 SGHAT and CDR2 FQNNGV. The CDR3 DNA is TGTGCCAGCAGCTTATCCCCGTCCCCCAGTTCCCCCTACGAGCAGTACTTC. Translated: CASSLSPSPSSPYEQYF.

The chain links TRBV7-2 to TRBJ2-5; no clear D. This CDR3 comprises 13 residues. The germline V and J ends were trimmed by 0 bases and 3 bases, with 5 bases remaining between them. Germline assignment: CDR1 SGHTA and CDR2 FQGNSA. The CDR3 sequence is CASSLAGKETQYF. The DNA of the CDR3 is TGTGCCAGCAGCTTAGCGGGAAAAGAGACCCAGTACTTC.

This clonotype has at least ten counts. V and J are TRBV4-3 and TRBJ2-2; the D is unclear. V was shortened by 0 bases and J by 7 bases, with 9 bases between the two germline ends. The V gene's germline CDR1 is LGHNA and CDR2 YSLEER. This CDR3 has 14 residues. The CDR3 coding sequence is TGCGCCAGCAGCCAAGATCGGAGTCACGGGGAGCTGTTTTTT. Translation: CASSQDRSHGELFF.

This clonotype was seen ten or more times. V is TRBV18 and J is TRBJ2-7; D may be TRBD1 (5 bases). There are 14 residues in the CDR3. V lost 3 bases to trimming and J lost 4 bases, with 13 bases between them. The germline V gene encodes CDR1 KGHSH and CDR2 LQKENI. The CDR3 reads CASSPELQVYEQYF. In DNA, the CDR3 is TGTGCCAGCTCACCCGAGTTACAGGTTTACGAGCAGTACTTC.